One and the same sample provided the 28 T cell receptor beta chains below, sequenced in a study of blood T cell repertoires in COVID-19. Libraries were prepared by immunoSEQ multiplex PCR; TCRdb keeps only in-frame clonotypes and omits some of them. The sample holds hundreds of thousands of clones, around 89% seen once. Sequenced sample: peripheral blood. These receptors were taken from a woman in her twenties or thirties with COVID-19, enrolled during active disease.

The chain is built from TRBV10-3 and TRBJ2-7, with D unresolved. Between the trimmed V and J ends, which lost 3 bases and 0 bases, there was a span of 9 bases. The CDR3 sequence is 14 residues long. Germline V lookup: CDR1 ENHRY, CDR2 SYGVKD. The CDR3, as DNA: TGTGCCATCAGTGACCAACAGAACTCCTACGAGCAGTACTTC. This encodes CAISDQQNSYEQYF.

The genes are TRBV29-1 and TRBJ2-3; 10 bases map to TRBD2. Germline V gene lookup returns CDR1 SQVTM and CDR2 ANQGSEA. V was pared by 6 bases and J by 1 base, with 7 bases of the junction left unmatched. This CDR3 is 15 amino acids long. The CDR3 coding sequence is TGCAGCGTGGACGAAACTAGCGGGGGCACAGATACGCAGTATTTT. Translating gives CSVDETSGGTDTQYF.

The CDR3 coding sequence is TGTGCCAGCAGTGCCTGGCCAGGCCTCATCTCTGGAAACACCATATATTTT. This translates into CASSAWPGLISGNTIYF. The V gene is TRBV27, the J gene TRBJ1-3; D remains unclear. V lost 5 bases and J 0 bases, leaving 17 bases between the germline ends. Germline lookup yields CDR1 MNHEY and CDR2 SMNVEV (reference sequence). This CDR3 is built from 17 residues.

The chain joins TRBV6-4 to TRBJ2-6; D is unclear. The CDR3 contains 14 residues. Trimming cost V 6 bases and J 1 base, with 7 bases left between them. CDR1 is MRHNA and CDR2 is SNTAGT in the germline V gene. The CDR3 region is CASRQQSGANVLTF. The DNA for the CDR3 is TGTGCCAGCAGACAGCAATCTGGGGCCAACGTCCTGACTTTC.

V usage is TRBV11-2 and J usage is TRBJ1-6; tentative D call: TRBD1 (5 bases). CDR1 and CDR2 (germline): SGHAT, FQNNGV. V lost 1 base and J 5 bases, leaving 9 bases between the germline ends. The CDR3 sequence is 15 residues long. CDR3 protein: CASSLGAGDNSPLHF. CDR3 nucleotides: TGTGCCAGCAGCTTAGGGGCGGGGGATAATTCACCCCTCCACTTT.

CDR3 sequence (DNA): TGTGCCAGCAGTTTAAAATCCCATAGCAGATACATGAACACTGAAGCTTTCTTT. It encodes CASSLKSHSRYMNTEAFF. The V call is TRBV27, the J call TRBJ1-1; D is unresolved. CDR1 MNHEY and CDR2 SMNVEV come from the germline V gene (reference sequence). The CDR3 runs to 18 residues. Trimming took 2 bases from V and 0 from J, leaving 19 bases between them.

This chain links TRBV5-6 with TRBJ1-1; tentatively, D is TRBD1 (5 bases). The CDR3 has 13 amino acids. Between the trimmed V and J ends, which lost 6 bases and 1 base, there was a span of 10 bases. Looked up from germline, CDR1 is SGHDT and CDR2 is YYEEEE. In nucleotides, the CDR3 is TGTGCCAGCACCCAGGGCACGAACACTGAAGCTTTCTTT. This sequence encodes CASTQGTNTEAFF.

The chain couples TRBV7-9 to TRBJ2-7; possibly TRBD2 for D (6 bases). This CDR3 comprises 15 residues. The germline V gene encodes CDR1 SEHNR and CDR2 FQNEAQ (reference sequence). V lost 5 bases and J lost 2, with 16 bases in between. The CDR3 loop is CASSPRSGLTYEQYF. The CDR3 DNA is TGTGCCAGCAGCCCCCGGAGCGGGCTTACCTACGAGCAGTACTTC.

The genes are TRBV21-1 and TRBJ1-4. TRBV21-1 is a recognized pseudogene. CDR3 size: 19 residues. The chain's CDR3 is CASSSPLEGLSNNNEKLFF. CDR3 DNA: TGTGCCAGCAGCTCCCCGCTGGAGGGCTTGAGTAACAATAATGAAAAACTGTTTTTT.

The gene calls are TRBV6-5 and TRBJ1-1; D unresolved. Germline V gene sequence: CDR1 MNHEY, CDR2 SVGAGI. This CDR3 region has 12 residues. V was clipped by 8 bases and J by 1 base, with 8 bases between them. The CDR3 is CASYRGNTEAFF. The CDR3 nucleotides are TGTGCCAGCTACCGGGGGAACACTGAAGCTTTCTTT.

This clone was seen once. The chain joins TRBV7-6 to TRBJ2-5; 8 nucleotides agree with TRBD1. Germline assignment: CDR1 SGHVS and CDR2 FNYEAQ. Germline trimming cut 4 bases from V and 5 bases from J; bases unmatched to any gene: 9. The CDR3 sequence is 15 residues long. CDR3 sequence reads: CASSSTGVPKETQYF. The CDR3 region has the DNA TGTGCCAGCAGCTCGACAGGGGTCCCAAAGGAGACCCAGTACTTC.

This chain joins TRBV7-8 and TRBJ1-1; D may be TRBD1 (5 bases). This CDR3 contains 14 residues. V was cut by 3 bases and J by 1 base, with 9 bases left in between. Germline values: CDR1 SGHVS, CDR2 FQNEAQ. In DNA form, the CDR3 reads TGTGCCAGCAGCTTCGACAGTGCGAACACTGAAGCTTTCTTT. Its translation: CASSFDSANTEAFF.

The chain carries TRBV7-9 and TRBJ2-1; 7 bases are shared with TRBD2. Germline V gene data show CDR1 as SEHNR and CDR2 as FQNEAQ (reference sequence). CDR3 length: 15 residues. V gave up 5 bases and J gave up 4 bases; unmatched junction bases: 8. CDR3 nucleotides: TGTGCCAGCAGCCCCCGGGGGGTGCAGTACAATGAGCAGTTCTTC. Its protein is CASSPRGVQYNEQFF.

The chain links TRBV10-1 to TRBJ1-1; 9 nucleotides agree with TRBD1. CDR3 size: 16 residues. Germline V gives CDR1 WNHNN, CDR2 SYGVQD (reference sequence). Losses at the gene ends were 0 bases for V and 1 base for J; bases not matched to a gene: 3. CDR3 bases: TGCGCCAGCAGTGAGTCGGGGACAGGGTGGAACACTGAAGCTTTCTTT. This gives the protein CASSESGTGWNTEAFF.

The chain joins TRBV7-2 to TRBJ2-2, with D possibly matching TRBD2 (6 bases). This CDR3 contains 18 residues. With 3 bases removed from V and 2 bases from J, the gap between germline ends came to 19 bases. Germline loops: CDR1 SGHTA, CDR2 FQGNSA. CDR3 DNA sequence: TGTGCCAGCAGCTTTTTTGTAGGCCCCGGGGGAAACACCGGGGAGCTGTTTTTT. It codes for CASSFFVGPGGNTGELFF.

The J gene is TRBJ2-3, the V gene TRBV7-2; D possibly corresponds to TRBD2 (5 bases). V gave up 5 bases and J gave up 3 bases, with 12 bases separating them. The CDR3 is 14 amino acids. CDR1 SGHTA and CDR2 FQGNSA come from the germline V gene. This CDR3 is CASSPSLLTDTQYF. The CDR3 DNA sequence: TGTGCCAGCAGCCCTAGCCTTCTGACAGATACGCAGTATTTT.

The chain employs TRBV12-3 or TRBV12-4 and TRBJ2-5; D unresolved. The V gene lost 5 bases and the J gene lost 4 bases, with 11 bases spanning the gap. The CDR3 spans 13 residues. The CDR3: CASSPQPGETQYF. CDR3 coding DNA: TGTGCCAGCAGTCCACAGCCCGGAGAGACCCAGTACTTC.

This rearrangement joins TRBV12-5 to TRBJ2-1; 12 bases match TRBD2. The CDR3 extends over 13 amino acids. Germline V gene data show CDR1 as LGHNT and CDR2 as FRNRAP. The V gene end was trimmed by 5 bases and the J gene end by 9 bases; junction bases not matched to a gene: 2. CDR3 in amino acids: CASGLAGGGEQFF. The DNA of the CDR3 is TGTGCTAGTGGTCTAGCGGGGGGGGGTGAGCAGTTCTTC.

CDR3 protein: CASSAESGRAGDTDTQYF. The CDR3 DNA follows: TGTGCCAGCAGTGCCGAGAGCGGGAGGGCCGGGGACACAGATACGCAGTATTTT. The chain is built from TRBV6-1 and TRBJ2-3; 10 bases line up with TRBD2. The CDR3 runs to 18 residues. The V gene end was trimmed by 4 bases and the J gene end by 2 bases; junction bases not matched to a gene: 12. CDR1 and CDR2 from the germline V gene are MNHNS and SASEGT.

The chain joins TRBV2 to TRBJ1-5; D is perhaps TRBD1 (6 bases). Trimming took 7 bases from V and 4 from J, leaving 17 bases between them. The CDR3 has 15 residues. Germline V gene data show CDR1 as SNHLY and CDR2 as FYNNEI. DNA for the CDR3: TGTGCCAGCACCGTATTGAGGGGGAATAATCAGCCCCAGCATTTT. Residues: CASTVLRGNNQPQHF.

This clone was detected only a few times. The rearrangement uses TRBV12-5 and TRBJ1-6; D uncertain. Per the germline V gene, CDR1 is LGHNT and CDR2 is FRNRAP. With 6 bases removed from V and 11 bases from J, the gap between germline ends came to 14 bases. The CDR3 has 13 residues. The CDR3 spells CASGKEEGTPLHF. CDR3 coding DNA: TGTGCTAGTGGCAAGGAGGAGGGTACACCCCTCCACTTT. Full variable domain (remainder filled in from reference TRBV12-5 and TRBJ1-6): DARVTQTPRHKVTEMGQEVTMRCQPILGHNTVFWYRQTMMQGLELLAYFRNRAPLDDSGMPKDRFSAEMPDATLATLKIQPSEPRDSAVYFCASGKEEGTPLHFGNGTRLTVT.

The rearrangement uses TRBV5-8 and TRBJ2-6; maybe TRBD1 (5 bases). The V gene lost 0 bases and the J gene lost 4 bases, with 8 bases spanning the gap. Germline assignment: CDR1 SGHTS and CDR2 YDEGEE. CDR3 size: 15 residues. In DNA form, the CDR3 reads TGTGCCAGCAGCTTGGCAGGGTTCGGGGCCAACGTCCTGACTTTC. Its translation: CASSLAGFGANVLTF.

The chain recombines TRBV7-9 with TRBJ2-3; tentatively, D is TRBD2 (6 bases). The CDR3 length is 17 residues. Per the germline V gene, CDR1 is SEHNR and CDR2 is FQNEAQ (reference sequence). Trimming shortened V by 1 base and J by 0 bases, and 14 bases separated the two germline ends. CDR3 residues: CASSLGWPSVSTDTQYF. The CDR3 DNA sequence: TGTGCCAGCAGCTTAGGTTGGCCTAGCGTCAGCACAGATACGCAGTATTTT. Full variable domain (outside the CDR3, taken from reference TRBV7-9 and TRBJ2-3): DTGVSQNPRHKITKRGQNVTFRCDPISEHNRLYWYRQTLGQGPEFLTYFQNEAQLEKSRLLSDRFSAERPKGSFSTLEIQRTEQGDSAMYLCASSLGWPSVSTDTQYFGPGTRLTVL.

This clone was detected a few times. The chain has TRBV6-5 and TRBJ1-2, with 10 bases that match TRBD1. With 4 bases clipped from V and 4 bases from J, the junction kept 9 bases outside the gene matches. The CDR3 runs 16 residues. From germline, CDR1 is MNHEY and CDR2 SVGAGI. CDR3 sequence: CASSFGRGTGVYGYTF. The CDR3 DNA reads as TGTGCCAGCAGTTTTGGGCGAGGGACAGGGGTCTATGGCTACACCTTC.

The chain employs TRBV24-1 and TRBJ2-1, with TRBD2 identical over 10 bases. Germline CDR1 and CDR2: KGHDR and SFDVKD. V was clipped by 9 bases and J by 6 bases; unmatched bases: 7. CDR3 size: 14 residues. CDR3 protein: CATLEASGSNEQFF. In DNA, the CDR3 is TGTGCCACCTTAGAGGCTAGCGGGAGCAATGAGCAGTTCTTC.

This sequence joins TRBV14 and TRBJ2-7; D remains ambiguous. The CDR3 runs to 15 residues. Per germline, CDR1 SGHDN and CDR2 FVKESK. Trimming took 0 bases from V and 3 from J, leaving 12 bases between them. CDR3: CASSQEAGNNYEQYF. The DNA of the CDR3 is TGTGCCAGCAGCCAAGAGGCTGGCAATAACTACGAGCAGTACTTC.

This chain links TRBV3-1 (or the pseudogene TRBV3-2) with TRBJ1-1; the match to TRBD1 covers 9 bases. The J segment lost 7 bases and the V segment lost 3 bases, leaving 9 bases of the junction unmatched. Germline V lookup: CDR1 LGHDT, CDR2 YNNKEL (reference sequence). The CDR3 consists of 15 residues. CDR3 protein: CASSHGRTGAGEAFF. CDR3 nucleotides: TGTGCCAGCAGCCATGGTAGGACAGGGGCTGGTGAAGCTTTCTTT.

This clone was recorded a few times. V usage is TRBV4-3 and J usage is TRBJ1-1, with D perhaps TRBD1 (5 bases). This CDR3 is 14 amino acids long. V dropped 0 bases and J dropped 6 bases, with 11 bases sitting between them. Per the germline V gene, CDR1 is LGHNA and CDR2 is YSLEER. The CDR3 region is CASSQETGGAEAFF. CDR3 bases: TGCGCCAGCAGCCAAGAAACAGGCGGCGCTGAAGCTTTCTTT.